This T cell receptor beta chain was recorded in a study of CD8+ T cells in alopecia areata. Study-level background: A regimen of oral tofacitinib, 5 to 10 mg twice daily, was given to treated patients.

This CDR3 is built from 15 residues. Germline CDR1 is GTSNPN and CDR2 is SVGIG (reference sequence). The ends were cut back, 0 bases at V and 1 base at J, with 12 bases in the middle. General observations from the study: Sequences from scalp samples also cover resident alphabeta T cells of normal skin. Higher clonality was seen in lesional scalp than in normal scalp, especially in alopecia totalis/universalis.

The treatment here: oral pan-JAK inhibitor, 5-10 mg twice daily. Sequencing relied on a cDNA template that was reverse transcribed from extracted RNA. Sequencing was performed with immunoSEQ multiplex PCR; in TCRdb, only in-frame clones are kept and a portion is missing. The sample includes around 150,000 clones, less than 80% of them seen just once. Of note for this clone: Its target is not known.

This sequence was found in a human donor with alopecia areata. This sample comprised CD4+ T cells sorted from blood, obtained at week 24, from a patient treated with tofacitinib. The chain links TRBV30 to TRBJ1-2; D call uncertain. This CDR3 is CAWSVGAIINYGYTF. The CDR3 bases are TGTGCCTGGAGTGTTGGAGCGATTATTAACTATGGCTACACCTTC.